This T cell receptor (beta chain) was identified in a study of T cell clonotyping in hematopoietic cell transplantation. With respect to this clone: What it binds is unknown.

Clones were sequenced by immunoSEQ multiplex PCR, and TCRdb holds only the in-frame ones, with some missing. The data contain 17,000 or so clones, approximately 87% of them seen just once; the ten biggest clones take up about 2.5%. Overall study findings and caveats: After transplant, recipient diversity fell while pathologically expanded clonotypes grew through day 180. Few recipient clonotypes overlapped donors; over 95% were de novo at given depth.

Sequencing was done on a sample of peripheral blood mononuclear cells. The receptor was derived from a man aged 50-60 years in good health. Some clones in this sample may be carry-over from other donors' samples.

The CDR3 DNA follows: TGTGCCAGCAGTGAAGCGCTTGGGGCTTCGGGCGAGACCCAGTACTTC. It translates to CASSEALGASGETQYF. The chain uses TRBV2 and TRBJ2-5; a weak D match, TRBD1 (5 bases). The germline V gene has CDR1 SNHLY and CDR2 FYNNEI. Trimming pared 0 bases from V and 5 bases from J, leaving 16 bases between. The CDR3 contains 16 residues.